The clone carrying this T cell receptor (beta chain) was seen a few times. The source of the sample is a study of blood T cell repertoires in COVID-19. About the research overall: Samples taken during acute and convalescent COVID-19 were collected in the United States, Italy and Spain. T cells, B-cell-depleted T cells, or PBMCs supplied cDNA or gDNA.

Study processing details: By means of reference gene primer amplification, nucleated cell counts were estimated. Here immunoSEQ multiplex PCR was the method, and the copy in TCRdb shows in-frame clones only, minus some. The DNA gave D and trimming, while V, J and clone size come from that table. Of about 360,000 clones listed, around 90% are singletons. Unmatched junction bases numbered 8, after V lost 4 bases and J lost 7 bases. The CDR3 extends over 15 amino acids. Germline CDR1 reads SGHNT; CDR2 reads YYREEE (reference sequence). The sequencing input was peripheral blood. This chain uses TRBV5-4 with TRBJ1-6; 7 nucleotides line up with TRBD1. The TCR sequence derives from a human donor in a cohort sampled during active COVID-19. CDR3 nucleotide sequence: TGTGCCAGCAGCGACCCGGGACAGCCCAATTCACCCCTCCACTTT. Translating it yields CASSDPGQPNSPLHF.